One sample yielded the 17 T cell receptor beta chains listed below, sequenced in a study of identifying expanded T cells in peripheral blood. Here immunoSEQ multiplex PCR was the method, and the copy in TCRdb shows in-frame clones only, minus some. The data show some 100,000 clones, approximately 90% seen once. Specimen: blood. Source of these receptors: a person aged 18 to 70 in good health.

V gene TRBV19 combines with J gene TRBJ2-1; D is unresolved. V was cut by 1 base and J by 8 bases, with 3 bases left in between. The CDR3 totals 11 residues. Germline V gene data show CDR1 as LNHDA and CDR2 as SQIVND (reference sequence). The CDR3: CASSIVDEQFF. CDR3 in DNA: TGTGCCAGTAGTATAGTCGATGAGCAGTTCTTC.

The CDR3 reads CASRSRAGAYEQYF. In DNA, the CDR3 is TGTGCCAGCAGGTCTCGCGCGGGGGCCTACGAGCAGTACTTC. The chain has TRBV7-9 and TRBJ2-7; 7 bases agree with TRBD2. Per the germline V gene, CDR1 is SEHNR and CDR2 is FQNEAQ (reference sequence). The CDR3 is 14 residues long. Trimming at V came to 6 bases and at J to 2 bases, leaving 7 bases not matched to a gene.

This chain uses TRBV19 with TRBJ1-5, with 7 bases that match TRBD1. J was trimmed by 3 bases and V by 5 bases; bases with no gene match: 10. Per germline, CDR1 LNHDA and CDR2 SQIVND (reference sequence). This CDR3 region has 16 residues. This chain's CDR3 is CASSVQAGGYNQPQHF. CDR3 nucleotide sequence: TGTGCCAGTAGTGTACAAGCAGGGGGATACAATCAGCCCCAGCATTTT.

V and J are TRBV5-1 and TRBJ1-1; D remains ambiguous. This CDR3 is 13 amino acids long. Trimming left V 4 bases short and J 1 base short, with 8 bases between. Per germline, CDR1 SGHRS and CDR2 YFSETQ. The CDR3 DNA follows: TGCGCCAGCAGCCAAAACAAGAACACTGAAGCTTTCTTT. It yields the protein CASSQNKNTEAFF.

This clone is labeled medium-sized. The chain is built from TRBV11-1 and TRBJ2-1; possibly TRBD2 for D (5 bases). There are 15 residues in the CDR3. The germline V and J ends were trimmed by 2 bases and 6 bases, with 14 bases remaining between them. Per germline, CDR1 SGHAT and CDR2 FQDESV (reference sequence). CDR3 bases: TGTGCCAGCAGCTTAATCAGCGGCTTACTCAATGAGCAGTTCTTC. It is translated as CASSLISGLLNEQFF. The variable domain in full, completed from reference TRBV11-1 and TRBJ2-1, reads EAEVAQSPRYKITEKSQAVAFWCDPISGHATLYWYRQILGQGPELLVQFQDESVVDDSQLPKDRFSAERLKGVDSTLKIQPAELGDSAMYLCASSLISGLLNEQFFGPGTRLTVL.

This sequence joins TRBV18 and TRBJ2-7; TRBD1 is a possible D gene (5 bases). The ends were cut back, 3 bases at V and 1 base at J, with 13 bases in the middle. Germline CDR1 and CDR2: KGHSH and LQKENI. The CDR3 consists of 15 residues. The CDR3 bases are TGTGCCAGCTCACCGGCCCCTGGGGCGTCCTACGAGCAGTACTTC. Translating gives CASSPAPGASYEQYF.

This clone has just one count. This sequence joins TRBV11-3 and TRBJ2-1; D gene unclear. Per germline, CDR1 SGHNT and CDR2 YENEEA. The CDR3 consists of 12 residues. With 0 bases removed from V and 5 bases from J, the gap between germline ends came to 2 bases. The CDR3 DNA reads as TGTGCCAGCAGCTTAGAAAACAATGAGCAGTTCTTC. It encodes CASSLENNEQFF.

This rearrangement joins TRBV5-1 to TRBJ2-5; D may be TRBD1 (6 bases). Deletions cut 4 bases from V and 4 bases from J, with 14 bases between. CDR1 and CDR2 from the germline V gene are SGHRS and YFSETQ. The CDR3 spans 14 residues. Here the CDR3 reads CASSRNEGGETQYF. DNA for the CDR3: TGCGCCAGCAGCCGGAACGAAGGGGGAGAGACCCAGTACTTC.

In regard to this clone: At one end the junction does not follow the germline gene, possibly because of a read error. The gene calls are TRBV9 and TRBJ2-7, with 8 bases that match TRBD1. CDR1 is SGDLS, CDR2 YYNGEE, per germline. CDR3 length: 14 amino acids. CDR3: CASSVSGQGPERYF. The CDR3 DNA reads as TGTGCCAGCAGCGTGTCCGGACAGGGCCCCGAGCGGTACTTC. The full variable domain, with the rest looked up from reference TRBV9 and TRBJ2-7, is DSGVTQTPKHLITATGQRVTLRCSPRSGDLSVYWYQQSLDQGLQFLIQYYNGEERAKGNILERFSAQQFPDLHSELNLSSLELGDSALYFCASSVSGQGPERYFGPGTRLTVT.

This chain connects TRBV28 to TRBJ1-4; TRBD1 matches at 9 bases. CDR1 MDHEN and CDR2 SYDVKM come from the germline V gene. The CDR3 length is 15 residues. The junction had 11 bases not matched to a gene; V was cut back by 7 bases and J by 8 bases. DNA for the CDR3: TGTGCCAGCACCGAACCGGGACAGGGAATGGAAAAACTGTTTTTT. Its protein is CASTEPGQGMEKLFF.

The V and J genes are TRBV30 and TRBJ1-2; weak D call: TRBD1 (5 bases). Germline CDR1 GTSNPN, CDR2 SVGIG (reference sequence). This CDR3 contains 14 residues. Trimming left V 1 base short and J 8 bases short, with 17 bases between. The CDR3 nucleotides read TGTGCCTGGAGTGCCCCCCAGGGATTATTCGGCTACACCTTC. This sequence encodes CAWSAPQGLFGYTF.

The V call is TRBV30, the J call TRBJ1-2; 7 bases line up with TRBD1. This CDR3 contains 14 residues. The J segment lost 7 bases and the V segment lost 7 bases, leaving 15 bases of the junction unmatched. Germline values: CDR1 GTSNPN, CDR2 SVGIG (reference sequence). In nucleotides, the CDR3 is TGTGCCTCACAACCGACAGGGCGGGTAGGTGGCTACACCTTC. It specifies CASQPTGRVGGYTF. The complete variable domain, with remaining parts taken from reference TRBV30 and TRBJ1-2, reads SQTIHQWPATLVQPVGSPLSLECTVEGTSNPNLYWYRQAAGRGLQLLFYSVGIGQISSEVPQNLSASRPQDRQFILSSKKLLLSDSGFYLCASQPTGRVGGYTFGSGTRLTVV.

The V call is TRBV23-1, the J call TRBJ2-7; TRBD1 matches 8 bases. TRBV23-1 is recorded as an ORF, its role being uncertain. This CDR3 has 16 residues. The trim removed 3 bases at V and 2 bases at J, leaving 9 bases unmatched. This chain's CDR3 is CASSHIWGQETYEQYF. The CDR3 DNA sequence: TGCGCCAGCAGTCATATATGGGGACAGGAGACCTACGAGCAGTACTTC.

The chain joins TRBV6-5 to TRBJ2-4; D is possibly TRBD1 or TRBD2 (5 bases each). The CDR3 is 11 residues long. Deletions cut 10 bases from V and 6 bases from J, with 10 bases between. Germline assignment: CDR1 MNHEY and CDR2 SVGAGI. CDR3 sequence (DNA): TGTGCCACCTGGGACCTAAACATTCAGTACTTC. This translates into CATWDLNIQYF.

This clone showed up just once. CDR3 bases: TGCGCCAGCAGAGCCCATTCAACTAATGAAAAACTGTTTTTT. It yields the protein CASRAHSTNEKLFF. V is TRBV4-1 and J is TRBJ1-4, with no clear D. Germline V lookup: CDR1 MGHRA, CDR2 YSYEKL. The CDR3 covers 14 residues. V dropped 6 bases and J dropped 0 bases, with 8 bases sitting between them.

The rearrangement uses TRBV23-1 and TRBJ2-7, with 8 positions matching TRBD1. TRBV23-1 carries the ORF label, with uncertain function. V dropped 2 bases and J dropped 3; count of bases not matched to a gene: 6. CDR3 size: 15 residues. This CDR3 reads CASSQGDRSYYEQYF. CDR3 nucleotides: TGCGCCAGCAGTCAAGGGGACAGGTCCTACTACGAGCAGTACTTC.

The chain employs TRBV25-1 and TRBJ2-5, with D tentatively TRBD2 (6 bases). V lost 2 bases to trimming and J lost 2 bases, with 9 bases between them. The length of the CDR3 is 14 residues. Looked up from germline, CDR1 is MGHDK and CDR2 is SYGVNS. In nucleotides, the CDR3 is TGTGCCAGCAGTGAAGTGGGGGGACAAGAGACCCAGTACTTC. Translation: CASSEVGGQETQYF.